The 13 T cell receptor beta chains below come from one sample, sequenced in a study of human T cells and chemical hapten exposure. This sample's time point: patch test 2, 6 weeks after DPC sensitization. Treatment: therapeutic diphenylcyclopropenone sensitization with weekly scalp DPC. TCRdb recomputed calls from the RACE reads with MiXCR, one row per CDR3 protein. Here the sample spans more than 90,000 distinct CDR3 sequences, about an eighth being singletons. Here the sequenced sample was whole blood, taken in connection with sensitization to the hapten diphenylcyclopropenone (DPC). All receptors come from a woman in her forties with alopecia areata. Some clones in this sample may be carry-over from other donors' samples.

There are many counts of this clonotype. This rearrangement joins TRBV2 to TRBJ1-6; D may be TRBD1 (5 bases). CDR3 length equals 14 residues. Trimming stripped 5 bases from V and 4 bases from J, with 9 bases between. Germline-derived CDR1 and CDR2 are SNHLY and FYNNEI. The CDR3 reads CASSRDGYNSPLHF. Here the CDR3 DNA reads TGTGCCAGCAGTCGGGACGGTTATAATTCACCCCTCCACTTT. Full variable domain (outside the CDR3, taken from reference TRBV2 and TRBJ1-6): EPEVTQTPSHQVTQMGQEVILRCVPISNHLYFYWYRQILGQKVEFLVSFYNNEISEKSEIFDDQFSVERPDGSNFTLKIRSTKLEDSAMYFCASSRDGYNSPLHFGNGTRLTVT.

Only a few counts were recorded for this clonotype. The chain links TRBV5-4 to TRBJ2-5, with a possible D match to TRBD1 (5 bases). This CDR3 has 12 amino acids. The V gene lost 0 bases and the J gene lost 5 bases, with 5 bases spanning the gap. Germline V gives CDR1 SGHNT, CDR2 YYREEE (reference sequence). The CDR3 is CASSLEGETQYF. The CDR3 nucleotides read TGTGCCAGCAGCTTGGAGGGGGAGACCCAGTACTTC.

This clonotype was detected only a few times. This chain links TRBV7-9 with TRBJ2-7, with TRBD2 identical over 8 bases. The germline V gene encodes CDR1 SEHNR and CDR2 FQNEAQ (reference sequence). The CDR3 length is 15 residues. The junction had 11 bases not matched to a gene; V was cut back by 7 bases and J by 3 bases. CDR3 sequence reads: CASTGTSGSFYEQYF. In DNA, the CDR3 is TGTGCCAGCACCGGAACTAGCGGAAGCTTCTACGAGCAGTACTTC.

This clonotype was observed at least ten times. The genes are TRBV6-2 or TRBV6-3 and TRBJ1-1; D unclear. V shed 2 bases and J shed 1 base, with 11 bases lying between them. This CDR3 region has 15 residues. Germline CDR1 and CDR2: MNHEY and SVGEGT. This chain's CDR3 is CASSYGRSTNTEAFF. The CDR3 coding sequence is TGTGCCAGCAGTTACGGTCGTAGTACGAACACTGAAGCTTTCTTT.

This clonotype was recorded at least ten times. The CDR3 region has the DNA TGCGCCAGCAGTGTCGGCTCTAGCACAGATACGCAGTATTTT. Residues: CASSVGSSTDTQYF. The chain links TRBV10-2 to TRBJ2-3; D is unclear. V shed 4 bases and J shed 0 bases, with 8 bases lying between them. Germline CDR1 and CDR2: WSHSY and SAAADI. The length of the CDR3 is 14 residues.

This clonotype has a count of ten or more. CDR3 residues: CASSTLAGSEKLFF. Here the CDR3 DNA reads TGTGCCAGTAGTACCCTCGCCGGGTCTGAAAAACTGTTTTTT. The rearrangement links TRBV19 to TRBJ1-4, with D unresolved. The germline gives CDR1 LNHDA, CDR2 SQIVND (reference sequence). Trimming shortened V by 4 bases and J by 7 bases, and 13 bases separated the two germline ends. This CDR3 has 14 amino acids.

The rearrangement uses TRBV6-5 and TRBJ2-1, with D unresolved. Trimming took 2 bases from V and 5 from J, leaving 10 bases between them. The CDR3 is made up of 14 amino acids. The germline V gene has CDR1 MNHEY and CDR2 SVGAGI. The CDR3 bases are TGTGCCAGCAGTTACAAATCTACCAACAATGAGCAGTTCTTC. It codes for CASSYKSTNNEQFF.

This clonotype was found a few times. V gene TRBV2 combines with J gene TRBJ1-2; the D is unclear. From germline, CDR1 is SNHLY and CDR2 FYNNEI. CDR3 length: 12 residues. V lost 8 bases and J 7 bases, leaving 14 bases between the germline ends. CDR3 loop: CASRGGQLGYTF. The CDR3 nucleotides are TGTGCCAGCCGGGGAGGGCAACTTGGCTACACCTTC.

This clonotype was counted between two and nine times. This chain joins TRBV2 and TRBJ2-2, with D possibly matching TRBD1 (6 bases). CDR3 length: 14 residues. Germline CDR1 is SNHLY and CDR2 is FYNNEI. V was trimmed by 5 bases and J by 4 bases, leaving 11 bases between them. CDR3 sequence (DNA): TGTGCCAGCAGTCAGGACAGCGGCACCGGGGAGCTGTTTTTT. Its translation is CASSQDSGTGELFF.

V gene TRBV4-3 combines with J gene TRBJ2-5; D call uncertain. V dropped 3 bases and J dropped 7 bases, with 12 bases sitting between them. Germline V gives CDR1 LGHNA, CDR2 YSLEER. This CDR3 is built from 13 residues. As DNA, the CDR3 is TGCGCCAGCAGCCAGACCTCGGAGAGGACCCAGTACTTC. Protein: CASSQTSERTQYF.

This clonotype was picked up many times. V usage is TRBV18 and J usage is TRBJ1-2; no definite D call. The ends were cut back, 2 bases at V and 3 bases at J, with 7 bases in the middle. Germline values: CDR1 KGHSH, CDR2 LQKENI. This CDR3 region has 13 residues. In DNA, the CDR3 is TGTGCCAGCTCACCATCGGCTGACTATGGCTACACCTTC. Its translation: CASSPSADYGYTF.

This clonotype was counted many times. The V call is TRBV19, the J call TRBJ2-2; 7 nucleotides align to TRBD2. Germline-derived CDR1 and CDR2 are LNHDA and SQIVND (reference sequence). There are 15 residues in the CDR3. With 1 base clipped from V and 6 bases from J, the junction kept 5 bases outside the gene matches. This chain's CDR3 is CASSIVRTRAGELFF. The CDR3 DNA is TGTGCCAGTAGTATAGTCAGGACTAGGGCCGGGGAGCTGTTTTTT.

This clonotype was picked up a small number of times. This sequence joins TRBV4-2 and TRBJ1-1; D possibly corresponds to TRBD1 (6 bases). The V end lost 4 bases, the J end lost 2 bases, and 11 bases lay between the germline ends. The CDR3 loop spans 14 amino acids. Germline V lookup: CDR1 LGHNA, CDR2 YNFKEQ. DNA for the CDR3: TGTGCCAGCAGCCGCGCAGGGGAAAACACTGAAGCTTTCTTT. The encoded protein is CASSRAGENTEAFF.